A selection of T cell receptor beta chains follows, all from one sample in a study of cytomegalovirus exposure and HLA in healthy donors. Assay: immunoSEQ multiplex PCR; the TCRdb copy retains only in-frame clones and omits some. Here the sample spans 95,000 to 150,000 clones, roughly 82% being singletons. The specimen sequenced was PBMCs. The receptor set was obtained from a human donor in good health. CDR3s include the opening cysteine and the closing phenylalanine or tryptophan. A D gene is named only where the DNA matches it firmly. Clone size is given for some rows only: seen once, a few or many times, or a class if the clone is expanded.

v_call	d_call	clone_size	j_call	cdr3_nt	cdr3_aa
TRBV4-1	.	.	TRBJ1-4	TGCGCCAGCAGCCAAGTCGGTACCCTTAGAGAAAAACTGTTTTTT	CASSQVGTLREKLFF
TRBV28	TRBD2	.	TRBJ2-3	TGTGCCAGCAGTCAGAGCGGGAGGGTCTTCACAGATACGCAGTATTTT	CASSQSGRVFTDTQYF
TRBV6-5	.	.	TRBJ1-2	TGTGCCAGCAGCTCGGGACACCGGGGCTATGGCTACACCTTC	CASSSGHRGYGYTF
TRBV5-4	.	.	TRBJ1-3	TGTGCCAGCAGCGCCCAAGGCCAGGGTAGAAACACCATATATTTT	CASSAQGQGRNTIYF
TRBV11-2	.	.	TRBJ2-7	TGTGCCAGCAGCTTACCCTTTGGGCTTGGCTACGAGCAGTACTTC	CASSLPFGLGYEQYF
TRBV2	TRBD2	.	TRBJ2-7	TGTGCCAGCAGTGAACTAGCGGCGGCCTACGAGCAGTACTTC	CASSELAAAYEQYF
TRBV13	.	.	TRBJ2-1	TGTGCCAGCAGCTTAGGCCTAGGACAGACCTACAATGAGCAGTTCTTC	CASSLGLGQTYNEQFF
TRBV11-3	TRBD2	.	TRBJ2-2	TGTGCCAGCAGCGAGGGAGCGGGAGGGCCCCTGAACACCGGGGAGCTGTTTTTT	CASSEGAGGPLNTGELFF
TRBV18	.	.	TRBJ2-2	TGTGCCAGCTCACCCCTCAACACCGGGGAGCTGTTTTTT	CASSPLNTGELFF
TRBV20-1	TRBD1	.	TRBJ2-7	TGCAGTGCTTACAGGGGCTACGAGCAGTACTTC	CSAYRGYEQYF
TRBV27	TRBD1	once	TRBJ2-7	TGTGCCAGCAGTGCCGGGACAGGGGACTACGAGCAGTACTTC	CASSAGTGDYEQYF
TRBV6-5	TRBD1	.	TRBJ2-2	TGTGCCACTTCAACAGGGGGCGCAGCCGGGGAGCTGTTTTTT	CATSTGGAAGELFF
TRBV6-5	.	.	TRBJ1-4	TGTGCCAGCAGTGCTACAGGGAGGGGTGAAAAACTGTTTTTT	CASSATGRGEKLFF
TRBV15	.	.	TRBJ1-1	TGTGCCACCAGCAGAGATAGGTTTCAGGGAAGACCCAACACTGAAGCTTTCTTT	CATSRDRFQGRPNTEAFF
TRBV4-1	.	.	TRBJ1-2	TGCGCCAGCAGCCAAGAGTCCCTAATTCGATATGGCTACACCTTC	CASSQESLIRYGYTF
TRBV10-2	.	.	TRBJ1-5	TGCGCCAGCAGTGAGGGAGGACTTTCTGGAGGCAATCAGCCCCAGCATTTT	CASSEGGLSGGNQPQHF
TRBV7-9	.	.	TRBJ2-7	TGTGCCAGCAGCTCCTCCCCCCCTTTTACCTACGAGCAGTACTTC	CASSSSPPFTYEQYF
TRBV19	.	once	TRBJ1-5	TGTGCCAGTAGTTCAGGGGACCAGCCTAGCAATCAGCCCCAGCATTTT	CASSSGDQPSNQPQHF
TRBV11-2	TRBD1	.	TRBJ1-5	TGTGCCAGCAGCTCCGGGACAGAAGTCAATCAGCCCCAGCATTTT	CASSSGTEVNQPQHF
TRBV4-1	.	.	TRBJ1-3	TGCGCCAGCAGCCAGCCTACAGGGCCCTCTGGAAACACCATATATTTT	CASSQPTGPSGNTIYF
TRBV19	.	few	TRBJ1-2	TGTGCCAGTAGTGATGGACCTCGAGGGGGCTACACCTTC	CASSDGPRGGYTF
TRBV29-1	.	.	TRBJ2-7	TGCAGCGTCCACGCCGGGGGGCGCTACGAGCAGCACTTC	CSVHAGGRYEQHF
TRBV7-3	TRBD2	.	TRBJ2-7	TGTGCCAGCAGCTTCACCACTAGCGGATACTACGAGCAGTACTTC	CASSFTTSGYYEQYF
TRBV27	.	once	TRBJ1-1	TGTGCCAGCAGTAAACGGGCAGGGAAAACTGAAGCTTTCTTT	CASSKRAGKTEAFF
TRBV5-1	TRBD2	.	TRBJ2-3	TGCGCCAGCAGCCGGAGCGGGAGGGCCGGCACAGATACGCAGTATTTT	CASSRSGRAGTDTQYF
TRBV25-1	.	few	TRBJ1-1	TGTGCCAGCAGGAGCTCGGGGGGAGGGAACACTGAAGCTTTCTTT	CASRSSGGGNTEAFF
TRBV5-6	.	.	TRBJ1-4	TGTGCCAGCAGCTTAGCGGGTAATGAAAAACTGTTTTTT	CASSLAGNEKLFF
TRBV5-5	TRBD2	few	TRBJ2-7	TGTGCCAGCAGCTTGGTGGCTAGCGGGAGTAAAGGCGAGCAGTACTTC	CASSLVASGSKGEQYF
TRBV5-8	TRBD1	.	TRBJ1-2	TGTGCCAGCAGCCTAGGGGACAGGGGACTCTATGGCTACACCTTC	CASSLGDRGLYGYTF
TRBV5-1	.	.	TRBJ2-7	TGCGCCAGCAGCCCCGCCGGGACATCCCTCGAGCAGTACTTC	CASSPAGTSLEQYF
TRBV7-2	TRBD1	once	TRBJ2-7	TGTGCCAGCAGCTTTCGACAGGGACCGAACGAGCAGTACTTC	CASSFRQGPNEQYF
TRBV10-3	TRBD1	.	TRBJ1-1	TGTGCCGTCAGTGAGGGGGCTGTGGGTGAAGCTTTCTTT	CAVSEGAVGEAFF
TRBV5-4	TRBD1	.	TRBJ2-7	TGTGCCAGCAGCTGGGACAGTCCCACCTACGAGCAGTACTTC	CASSWDSPTYEQYF
TRBV28	.	.	TRBJ2-7	TGTGCCAGCAGTTTAGGGGGGGCGGGGCACAGACTACGCTACGAGCAGTACTTC	CASSLGGAGHRLRYEQYF